Below, 18 T cell receptor beta chains from the same sample are listed, as sequenced in a study of T cell responses to AZD1222 COVID-19 vaccine. Libraries were prepared by immunoSEQ multiplex PCR; TCRdb keeps only in-frame clonotypes and omits some of them. The sample lists 180,000 or so clones, around 90% occurring once. Material: peripheral blood, obtained 28 days after the second AZD1222 dose. The receptors originated from an adult who received the AZD1222 COVID-19 vaccine.

The V call is TRBV7-8, the J call TRBJ1-4; possible D gene TRBD1, 6 bases. Per the germline V gene, CDR1 is SGHVS and CDR2 is FQNEAQ. V was shortened by 5 bases and J by 8 bases, with 15 bases between the two germline ends. The CDR3 has 14 residues. This CDR3 is CASSRGAVGEKLFF. The CDR3 DNA is TGTGCCAGCAGCAGGGGGGCCGTTGGGGAAAAACTGTTTTTT.

CDR3 loop: CASHLQGGYGYTF. DNA of the CDR3: TGTGCCAGCCACCTACAGGGTGGCTATGGCTACACCTTC. The chain couples TRBV7-9 to TRBJ1-2; D perhaps matches TRBD1 (6 bases). V dropped 8 bases and J dropped 4 bases, with 14 bases sitting between them. The germline CDR1 and CDR2 sequences are SEHNR and FQNEAQ (reference sequence). The CDR3 loop spans 13 amino acids.

This clone came up once. V usage is TRBV30 and J usage is TRBJ2-7; 8 bases are shared with TRBD2. The V segment lost 3 bases and the J segment 2 bases; nucleotides outside the gene matches: 3. This CDR3 region has 13 residues. The germline gives CDR1 GTSNPN, CDR2 SVGIG (reference sequence). CDR3 protein: CAWRLGRAYEQYF. CDR3 in DNA: TGTGCCTGGAGGCTCGGGAGGGCCTACGAGCAGTACTTC.

Here the CDR3 DNA reads TGTGCCAGCAGCTTTGCCGGGGGAGTCTACGAGCAGTACTTC. Translated, it gives CASSFAGGVYEQYF. V gene TRBV7-2 combines with J gene TRBJ2-7; possibly TRBD2 for D (6 bases). CDR3 length: 14 residues. Per germline, CDR1 SGHTA and CDR2 FQGNSA. V was clipped by 3 bases and J by 3 bases, with 12 bases between them.

This rearrangement joins TRBV19 to TRBJ2-2, with a possible D match to TRBD2 (6 bases). The CDR3 extends over 16 amino acids. Trimming pared 5 bases from V and 5 bases from J, leaving 18 bases between. The germline V gene has CDR1 LNHDA and CDR2 SQIVND (reference sequence). CDR3 DNA sequence: TGTGCCAGTAGTCGCCCCGGGAGTCGAACGACCGGGGAGCTGTTTTTT. It codes for CASSRPGSRTTGELFF.

The V gene is TRBV9, the J gene TRBJ2-1, with 7 positions matching TRBD1. Trimming took 0 bases from V and 0 from J; bases not matched to a gene: 0. CDR1 is SGDLS, CDR2 YYNGEE, per germline. The CDR3 contains 15 residues. Here the CDR3 DNA reads TGTGCCAGCAGCGTAGGACAGGGCTCCTACAATGAGCAGTTCTTC. Protein product: CASSVGQGSYNEQFF.

The chain recombines TRBV7-9 with TRBJ1-5, with D uncertain. The CDR3 totals 13 residues. V was trimmed by 7 bases and J by 5 bases, leaving 12 bases between them. Germline V gene lookup returns CDR1 SEHNR and CDR2 FQNEAQ (reference sequence). The CDR3 bases are TGTGCCAGCACCAGTGGGGTTTATCAGCCCCAGCATTTT. This translates into CASTSGVYQPQHF.

The chain combines TRBV25-1 with TRBJ1-1; D remains ambiguous. This CDR3 has 13 amino acids. V lost 5 bases and J lost 4, with 11 bases in between. The germline V gene has CDR1 MGHDK and CDR2 SYGVNS. The CDR3 nucleotides read TGTGCCAGCAGTCTTGCCCTCCTCACTGAAGCTTTCTTT. It specifies CASSLALLTEAFF.

The rearrangement joins TRBV28 to TRBJ2-3; TRBD2 matches at 10 bases. The J segment lost 5 bases and the V segment lost 8 bases, leaving 10 bases of the junction unmatched. The germline V gene has CDR1 MDHEN and CDR2 SYDVKM. CDR3 length equals 15 residues. The CDR3: CASLPPSGRIDTQYF. CDR3 bases: TGTGCCAGCCTCCCCCCTAGCGGGAGAATAGATACGCAGTATTTT.

The J gene is TRBJ1-6, the V gene TRBV16; D is uncertain. The CDR3 loop spans 13 amino acids. Looked up from germline, CDR1 is KGHSY and CDR2 is FQNENV. V lost 0 bases and J lost 6, with 3 bases in between. CDR3 loop: CASSQSSNSPLHF. The CDR3 nucleotides are TGTGCCAGCAGCCAATCATCTAATTCACCCCTCCACTTT.

DNA for the CDR3: TGTGCCAGTAGTTCTCCCGGGGCGCAAGGAGGCTATGGCTACACCTTC. It codes for CASSSPGAQGGYGYTF. The chain carries TRBV19 and TRBJ1-2; tentative D call: TRBD1 (5 bases). The CDR3 length is 16 residues. The V gene lost 5 bases and the J gene lost 4 bases, with 20 bases spanning the gap. Germline values: CDR1 LNHDA, CDR2 SQIVND (reference sequence).

CDR3 coding DNA: TGTGCCAGCAGCCAAGGACAGGTCAACACCGGGGAGCTGTTTTTT. Residues: CASSQGQVNTGELFF. V is TRBV4-2 and J is TRBJ2-2; the D gene is possibly TRBD1 (6 bases). CDR3 length: 15 residues. V was trimmed by 1 base and J by 2 bases, leaving 8 bases between them. The germline CDR1 and CDR2 sequences are LGHNA and YNFKEQ.

V is TRBV27 and J is TRBJ1-5; 7 nucleotides align to TRBD1. Germline loops: CDR1 MNHEY, CDR2 SMNVEV (reference sequence). The CDR3 totals 13 residues. V gave up 6 bases and J gave up 4 bases; unmatched junction bases: 3. As DNA, the CDR3 is TGTGCCAGCAGCGACAGGGAAAATCAGCCCCAGCATTTT. Translating it yields CASSDRENQPQHF.

This clone appeared a single time. V is TRBV3-1 (or the pseudogene TRBV3-2) and J is TRBJ2-3; D uncertain. The ends were cut back, 0 bases at V and 2 bases at J, with 6 bases in the middle. Germline V CDR1 and CDR2: LGHDT, YNNKEL (reference sequence). The CDR3 is 14 amino acids. This CDR3 reads CASSQDPITDTQYF. The DNA for the CDR3 is TGTGCCAGCAGCCAAGACCCAATCACAGATACGCAGTATTTT.

V usage is TRBV2 and J usage is TRBJ1-3; D not certain. Germline-derived CDR1 and CDR2 are SNHLY and FYNNEI. Trimming took 4 bases from V and 0 from J, leaving 10 bases between them. This CDR3 spans 15 amino acids. This CDR3 reads CASSAGESSGNTIYF. CDR3 DNA: TGTGCCAGCAGTGCCGGAGAGAGCTCTGGAAACACCATATATTTT.

As for this clone: One end of the junction fails to match germline, which may point to a read error. The CDR3 sequence: CAISDYRLATQNGQFF. The CDR3 nucleotides read TGTGCCATCAGTGACTACAGGCTTGCTACACAGAATGGGCAGTTCTTC. V is TRBV10-3 and J is TRBJ2-1, with D possibly being TRBD1 (5 bases). The CDR3 consists of 16 residues. Germline V gene data show CDR1 as ENHRY and CDR2 as SYGVKD.

The V and J genes are TRBV11-2 and TRBJ1-5; D is unclear. The germline CDR1 and CDR2 sequences are SGHAT and FQNNGV. This CDR3 region has 14 residues. Between the trimmed V and J ends, which lost 3 bases and 2 bases, there was a span of 8 bases. CDR3 loop: CASSFGSGNQPQHF. The CDR3 nucleotides are TGTGCCAGCAGCTTCGGGAGCGGCAATCAGCCCCAGCATTTT.

The rearrangement links TRBV14 to TRBJ1-4; 9 bases are a match to TRBD1. Trimming cost V 1 base and J 8 bases; bases outside gene matches: 5. Looked up from germline, CDR1 is SGHDN and CDR2 is FVKESK. The CDR3 covers 15 residues. The CDR3 DNA follows: TGTGCCAGCAGCCAAGTAGGGACAGGGAGAGAAAAACTGTTTTTT. It yields the protein CASSQVGTGREKLFF.